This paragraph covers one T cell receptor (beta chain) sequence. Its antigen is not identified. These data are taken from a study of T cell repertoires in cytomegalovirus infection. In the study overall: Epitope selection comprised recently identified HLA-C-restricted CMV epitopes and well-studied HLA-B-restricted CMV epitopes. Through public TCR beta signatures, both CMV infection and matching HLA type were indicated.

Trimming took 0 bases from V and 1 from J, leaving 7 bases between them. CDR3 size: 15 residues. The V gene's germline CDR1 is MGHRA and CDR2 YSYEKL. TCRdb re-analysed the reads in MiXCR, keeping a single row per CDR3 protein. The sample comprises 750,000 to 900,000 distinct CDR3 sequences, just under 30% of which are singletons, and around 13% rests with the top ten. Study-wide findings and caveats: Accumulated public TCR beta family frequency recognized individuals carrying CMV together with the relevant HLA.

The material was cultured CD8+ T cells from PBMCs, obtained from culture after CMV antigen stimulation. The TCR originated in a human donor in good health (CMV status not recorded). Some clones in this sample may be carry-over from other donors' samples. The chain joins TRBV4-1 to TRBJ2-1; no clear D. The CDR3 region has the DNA TGCGCCAGCAGCCAAGAATCCCGGTCCTACAATGAGCAGTTCTTC. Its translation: CASSQESRSYNEQFF.